This T cell receptor (beta chain) was identified in a study of blood T cell repertoires in COVID-19. The wider study: T cells, B-cell-depleted T cells, or PBMCs provided the cDNA or gDNA that served as material.

This clone is a singleton in its sample. All enrollees were about 18 to 90 years old and from approximately 25 US areas. V lost 0 bases and J 8 bases, leaving 12 bases between the germline ends. The CDR3 spans 14 residues. Looked up from germline, CDR1 is SGHKS and CDR2 is YYEKEE (reference sequence). Under the authors' procedure: How many nucleated cells were present was estimated from reference gene primer amplification. Clones were sequenced by immunoSEQ multiplex PCR, and TCRdb holds only the in-frame ones, with some missing. That table gives V, J and clone size, and the DNA gave D and trimming. Of a few hundred thousand clones in the sample, about 91% are singletons; the top ten hold more than 1%.

This chain links TRBV5-5 with TRBJ1-5; TRBD1 might be the D (5 bases). The clonotype comes from a human donor in a cohort exposed to, infected with or recovered from COVID-19 (not recorded which). The donor label of this sample is uncertain. The source material was PBMCs or T cells enriched from blood (not recorded which). The CDR3 region has the DNA TGTGCCAGCAGCTTGGGTCAGGGCATTGAGCCCCAGCATTTT. It codes for CASSLGQGIEPQHF. Full variable domain (outside the CDR3, taken from reference TRBV5-5 and TRBJ1-5): DAGVTQSPTHLIKTRGQQVTLRCSPISGHKSVSWYQQVLGQGPQFIFQYYEKEERGRGNFPDRFSARQFPNYSSELNVNALLLGDSALYLCASSLGQGIEPQHFGDGTRLSIL.